The 13 T cell receptor beta chains below come from one sample, sequenced in a study of human T cells and chemical hapten exposure. TCRdb processed the RACE reads anew with MiXCR; each CDR3 protein has one entry. The table has 150,000 to 200,000 distinct CDR3 sequences, roughly 15% seen once. As to time point: patch test 1, 2 weeks after DPC sensitization. Specified treatment: therapeutic diphenylcyclopropenone sensitization with weekly scalp DPC. The starting material was whole blood, obtained in connection with sensitization to the hapten diphenylcyclopropenone (DPC). These receptor sequences come from a woman aged 25 to 45 with alopecia areata. Some clones in this sample may be carry-over from other donors' samples.

The chain couples TRBV18 to TRBJ1-3; 7 bases align to TRBD1. The length of the CDR3 is 16 residues. The germline V gene has CDR1 KGHSH and CDR2 LQKENI. With V trimmed by 0 bases and J by 0 bases, 2 bases remained unmatched. CDR3 nucleotides: TGTGCCAGCTCACCACCGGACAGGAGCTCTGGAAACACCATATATTTT. Protein: CASSPPDRSSGNTIYF.

The rearrangement uses TRBV5-1 and TRBJ2-5; 7 bases map to TRBD1. CDR1 and CDR2 (germline): SGHRS, YFSETQ. Losses at the gene ends were 0 bases for V and 2 bases for J; bases not matched to a gene: 4. The CDR3 has 15 residues. In DNA form, the CDR3 reads TGCGCCAGCAGCTTGGTCGGGACAGAACAAGAGACCCAGTACTTC. The encoded protein is CASSLVGTEQETQYF.

There are a few counts of this clonotype. The V call is TRBV29-1, the J call TRBJ2-1; 8 nucleotides align to TRBD1. V lost 5 bases to trimming and J lost 9 bases; unmatched junction nucleotides: 6. Per germline, CDR1 SQVTM and CDR2 ANQGSEA. This CDR3 region has 12 residues. CDR3 in amino acids: CSVRRTGGEQFF. CDR3 DNA: TGCAGCGTTCGTAGAACAGGGGGTGAGCAGTTCTTC.

This clonotype was seen ten or more times. The V call is TRBV20-1, the J call TRBJ2-3, with 8 bases matching TRBD2. V lost 1 base and J lost 5; bases outside the gene matches: 8. The V gene's germline CDR1 is DFQATT and CDR2 SNEGSKA (reference sequence). There are 15 residues in the CDR3. The CDR3 bases are TGCAGTGCTAGAGCCCCATCCAGCGGGGGAGATACGCAGTATTTT. This sequence encodes CSARAPSSGGDTQYF.

This clonotype was observed a handful of times. The chain employs TRBV29-1 and TRBJ2-6; no clear D gene. The germline CDR1 and CDR2 sequences are SQVTM and ANQGSEA. The CDR3 is 12 residues long. Trimming pared 4 bases from V and 2 bases from J, leaving 3 bases between. The CDR3, as DNA: TGCAGCGTTGTTACTGGGGCCAACGTCCTGACTTTC. This encodes CSVVTGANVLTF.

This clonotype was recorded a few times. The V gene is TRBV20-1, the J gene TRBJ1-4; D gene unclear. CDR1 and CDR2 (germline): DFQATT, SNEGSKA (reference sequence). This CDR3 is 13 amino acids long. The V gene lost 6 bases and the J gene lost 2 bases, with 10 bases spanning the gap. The chain's CDR3 is CSALRRTNEKLFF. The CDR3, as DNA: TGCAGTGCCCTCCGACGGACTAATGAAAAACTGTTTTTT.

CDR3 coding DNA: TGCAGTGCTAGAGATAGGTTGGGCAGTCAAGAGACCCAGTACTTC. Translating gives CSARDRLGSQETQYF. The V gene is TRBV20-1, the J gene TRBJ2-5; D is undetermined. Trimming took 0 bases from V and 2 from J, leaving 13 bases between them. Germline-derived CDR1 and CDR2 are DFQATT and SNEGSKA (reference sequence). CDR3 length: 15 residues.

This clonotype was counted a few times. This sequence joins TRBV20-1 and TRBJ2-3, with 8 bases that match TRBD2. CDR1 DFQATT and CDR2 SNEGSKA come from the germline V gene (reference sequence). V was clipped by 6 bases and J by 2 bases; unmatched bases: 4. The CDR3 contains 13 residues. The CDR3 is CSAQAGATDTQYF. The CDR3 region has the DNA TGCAGTGCGCAAGCGGGGGCCACAGATACGCAGTATTTT.

The chain uses TRBV12-3 or TRBV12-4 and TRBJ2-1, with D perhaps TRBD2 (6 bases). The CDR3 sequence is 14 residues long. V shed 3 bases and J shed 0 bases, with 6 bases lying between them. The CDR3 region has the DNA TGTGCCAGCAGTTTGACTAGCTCCTACAATGAGCAGTTCTTC. Translating gives CASSLTSSYNEQFF.

Only a few counts were recorded for this clonotype. The chain employs TRBV4-3 and TRBJ1-2, with no clear D. The CDR3 totals 14 residues. V lost 0 bases and J lost 6, with 11 bases in between. Germline V CDR1 and CDR2: LGHNA, YSLEER. CDR3 region: CASSQDARSDGYTF. CDR3 DNA sequence: TGCGCCAGCAGCCAAGATGCCCGAAGCGATGGCTACACCTTC.

This clonotype showed up many times. The chain couples TRBV16 to TRBJ2-1; 8 bases line up with TRBD2. CDR3 size: 14 residues. Germline CDR1 reads KGHSY; CDR2 reads FQNENV. After removal of 3 bases from V and 6 bases from J, the junction contained 4 bases not matched to a gene. This CDR3 is CASSHAGGPNEQFF. The CDR3 coding sequence is TGTGCCAGCAGCCACGCGGGAGGCCCCAATGAGCAGTTCTTC.

This chain uses TRBV5-1 with TRBJ2-7; D is possibly TRBD1 (5 bases). The germline gives CDR1 SGHRS, CDR2 YFSETQ. Trimming left V 4 bases short and J 3 bases short, with 8 bases between. The CDR3 has 12 residues. The CDR3 DNA follows: TGCGCCAGCAGCGACAGCTTCTACGAGCAGTACTTC. Encoded protein: CASSDSFYEQYF.

At least ten counts were recorded for this clonotype. The V gene is TRBV5-6, the J gene TRBJ1-1; D remains ambiguous. The length of the CDR3 is 14 residues. Trimming stripped 0 bases from V and 0 bases from J, with 6 bases between. Looked up from germline, CDR1 is SGHDT and CDR2 is YYEEEE. The CDR3 is CASSLGALNTEAFF. CDR3 nucleotide sequence: TGTGCCAGCAGCTTGGGTGCCCTGAACACTGAAGCTTTCTTT.